Listed below are T cell receptor beta chains from one sample, sequenced in a study of blood T cell repertoires in COVID-19. Clones were sequenced by immunoSEQ multiplex PCR, and TCRdb holds only the in-frame ones, with some missing. The sample consists of roughly 380,000 clones, 85% of them appearing once. The sample was peripheral blood. The receptors were gathered from a woman aged 18-30 years with acute or convalescent COVID-19. CDR3s include the opening cysteine and the closing phenylalanine or tryptophan. A D gene is named only where the DNA matches it firmly. Expanded clones get a size class; other rows say once, few or many, or leave the size out.

D gene: NA; J gene: TRBJ1-5; V gene: TRBV6-1; clone size: NA; CDR3 DNA: TGTGCCAGCAGTGACAGGGTGGATCAGCCCCAGCATTTT; CDR3 protein: CASSDRVDQPQHF
D gene: NA; J gene: TRBJ2-4; V gene: TRBV5-1; clone size: NA; CDR3 DNA: TGCGCCAGCAGCTTGGACAGCGGAGGGGCCAAAAACATTCAGTACTTC; CDR3 protein: CASSLDSGGAKNIQYF
D gene: TRBD1; J gene: TRBJ2-7; V gene: TRBV28; clone size: NA; CDR3 DNA: TGTGCCAGCAGTCGCCGGGACAGGGGGCGCGAGCAGTACTTC; CDR3 protein: CASSRRDRGREQYF
D gene: NA; J gene: TRBJ1-5; V gene: TRBV7-3; clone size: many; CDR3 DNA: TGTGCCAGCAGTCCACAGGATCAGCCCCAGCATTTT; CDR3 protein: CASSPQDQPQHF
D gene: NA; J gene: TRBJ1-6; V gene: TRBV27; clone size: NA; CDR3 DNA: TGTGCCAGCAGTTTAATTCTACCTAAGTTCGGTTCACCCCTCCACTTT; CDR3 protein: CASSLILPKFGSPLHF
D gene: NA; J gene: TRBJ1-1; V gene: TRBV28; clone size: NA; CDR3 DNA: TGTGCCAGCAGTTTTAGAGTGAACACTGAAGCTTTCTTT; CDR3 protein: CASSFRVNTEAFF
D gene: TRBD1; J gene: TRBJ2-2; V gene: TRBV6-5; clone size: NA; CDR3 DNA: TGTGCCAGCAGTCCGGGGACAGGGGGTCCCGGGGAGCTGTTTTTT; CDR3 protein: CASSPGTGGPGELFF
D gene: TRBD1; J gene: TRBJ1-2; V gene: TRBV5-1; clone size: NA; CDR3 DNA: TGCGCCAGCAGCATAAAGACAGGGTCTGGCTACACCTTC; CDR3 protein: CASSIKTGSGYTF
D gene: NA; J gene: TRBJ1-5; V gene: TRBV19; clone size: NA; CDR3 DNA: TGTGCCAGTAGCCCGGCGTGGGGCGATGATCAGCCCCAGCATTTT; CDR3 protein: CASSPAWGDDQPQHF
D gene: NA; J gene: TRBJ2-7; V gene: TRBV9; clone size: NA; CDR3 DNA: TGTGCCAGCAGCGTAGCGGCAGGGGCAACCTACGAGCAGTACTTC; CDR3 protein: CASSVAAGATYEQYF
D gene: TRBD2; J gene: TRBJ2-2; V gene: TRBV5-1; clone size: NA; CDR3 DNA: TGCGCCAGCAGCTTCCTAGCGGAGACGAACACCGGGGAGCTGTTTTTT; CDR3 protein: CASSFLAETNTGELFF
D gene: NA; J gene: TRBJ2-3; V gene: TRBV5-1; clone size: NA; CDR3 DNA: TGCGCCAGCAGCTTGCCTCGGGGACCCGGAGGGGATACGCAGTATTTT; CDR3 protein: CASSLPRGPGGDTQYF
D gene: TRBD1; J gene: TRBJ2-7; V gene: TRBV28; clone size: NA; CDR3 DNA: TGTGCCAGCAGTGAAACAGGGGAAGCCTACGAGCAGTACTTC; CDR3 protein: CASSETGEAYEQYF
D gene: NA; J gene: TRBJ2-1; V gene: TRBV25-1; clone size: NA; CDR3 DNA: TGTGCCAGCAACCCAGAGGGGGAGTTTATGTACAATGAGCAGTTCTTC; CDR3 protein: CASNPEGEFMYNEQFF
D gene: TRBD2; J gene: TRBJ2-3; V gene: TRBV9; clone size: NA; CDR3 DNA: TGTGCCAGCAGCCCCGGGGGGGGTGGCGCAGATACGCAGTATTTT; CDR3 protein: CASSPGGGGADTQYF
D gene: TRBD1; J gene: TRBJ2-1; V gene: TRBV2; clone size: NA; CDR3 DNA: TGTGCCAGCAGCCCGGGACAGGGTAGCGATGAGCAGTTCTTC; CDR3 protein: CASSPGQGSDEQFF
D gene: NA; J gene: TRBJ1-5; V gene: TRBV7-8; clone size: NA; CDR3 DNA: TGTGCCAGCAGCGCCAACGCCGGGGGGAATCAGCCCCAGCATTTT; CDR3 protein: CASSANAGGNQPQHF
D gene: NA; J gene: TRBJ1-2; V gene: TRBV5-1; clone size: few; CDR3 DNA: TGCGCCAGCAGCCCGCCTCCAGGGGACCTCAACTATGGCTACACCTTC; CDR3 protein: CASSPPPGDLNYGYTF
D gene: NA; J gene: TRBJ2-5; V gene: TRBV7-8; clone size: NA; CDR3 DNA: TGTGCCAGCAGCTTAGACAGGAACCAAGAGACCCAGTACTTC; CDR3 protein: CASSLDRNQETQYF
D gene: NA; J gene: TRBJ2-3; V gene: TRBV6-2/TRBV6-3; clone size: once; CDR3 DNA: TGTGCCAGCAGTTACTCTTCCCGGGACACCTACACAGATACGCAGTATTTT; CDR3 protein: CASSYSSRDTYTDTQYF
D gene: NA; J gene: TRBJ2-7; V gene: TRBV4-1; clone size: NA; CDR3 DNA: TGCGCCAGCAGTCGAATTGGACAGCTATACGAGCAGTACTTC; CDR3 protein: CASSRIGQLYEQYF
D gene: NA; J gene: TRBJ2-3; V gene: TRBV29-1; clone size: NA; CDR3 DNA: TGCAGCGCCCTTAGCACAGATACGCAGTATTTT; CDR3 protein: CSALSTDTQYF
D gene: TRBD1; J gene: TRBJ1-2; V gene: TRBV5-4; clone size: few; CDR3 DNA: TGTGCCAGCAGAACCGGGACAGGGGACTATGGCTACACCTTC; CDR3 protein: CASRTGTGDYGYTF
D gene: NA; J gene: TRBJ1-2; V gene: TRBV19; clone size: NA; CDR3 DNA: TGTGCCAGTAGTTTCGGGTATGGCTACACCTTC; CDR3 protein: CASSFGYGYTF
D gene: TRBD1; J gene: TRBJ1-1; V gene: TRBV6-5; clone size: NA; CDR3 DNA: TGTGCCAGCAGTTACATGGGACAGGGGTTGAACACTGAAGCTTTCTTT; CDR3 protein: CASSYMGQGLNTEAFF
D gene: TRBD1; J gene: TRBJ1-6; V gene: TRBV11-3; clone size: NA; CDR3 DNA: TGTGCCAGCTCGGCCCCCGGGACAGGGAATTCACCCCTCCACTTT; CDR3 protein: CASSAPGTGNSPLHF
D gene: NA; J gene: TRBJ1-1; V gene: TRBV5-6; clone size: NA; CDR3 DNA: TGTGCCAGCAGCCCCAGACTGTTCTCCACTGAAGCTTTCTTT; CDR3 protein: CASSPRLFSTEAFF